This is a list of T cell receptor beta chains from one sample in a study of sequential checkpoint blockade in melanoma. Generated by immunoSEQ multiplex PCR, the TCRdb table keeps only in-frame clones and is missing some. Of 37,000 or so clones in the sample, over 30% were seen once. Here the sequenced sample was tumor tissue (inferred from file names), taken from a patient given nivolumab and ipilimumab in sequence. The receptors were sampled from a human donor with melanoma. CDR3s include the opening cysteine and the closing phenylalanine or tryptophan. A D gene is named only where the DNA matches it firmly. Part of the rows lack a size; the others show once, few, many or a class for expanded clones.

clone_size: .
d_call: TRBD1
v_call: TRBV6-8
j_call: TRBJ2-5
cdr3_aa: CASKVAGQGAGETQYF
cdr3_nt: TGTGCCAGCAAGGTGGCCGGCCAGGGGGCGGGGGAGACCCAGTACTTC

clone_size: few
d_call: TRBD1
v_call: TRBV6-8
j_call: TRBJ1-6
cdr3_aa: CASSLGQGQGPLHF
cdr3_nt: TGTGCCAGCAGTTTAGGACAGGGCCAAGGTCCCCTCCACTTT

clone_size: .
d_call: TRBD2
v_call: TRBV19
j_call: TRBJ2-5
cdr3_aa: CASGRTSGSWETQYF
cdr3_nt: TGTGCCAGTGGTAGGACTAGCGGGAGTTGGGAGACCCAGTACTTC

clone_size: .
d_call: TRBD2
v_call: TRBV9
j_call: TRBJ2-3
cdr3_aa: CASSFDSPGGNTQYF
cdr3_nt: TGTGCCAGCAGCTTCGACTCCCCCGGGGGGAATACGCAGTATTTT

clone_size: .
d_call: .
v_call: TRBV5-1
j_call: TRBJ2-7
cdr3_aa: CASSQVAGIHFTSEQYF
cdr3_nt: TGCGCCAGCAGCCAAGTGGCGGGGATCCACTTTACTTCAGAGCAGTACTTC

clone_size: few
d_call: TRBD1
v_call: TRBV18
j_call: TRBJ1-3
cdr3_aa: CASSPGTGSGNTIYF
cdr3_nt: TGTGCCAGCTCACCCGGGACAGGGTCTGGAAACACCATATATTTT

clone_size: .
d_call: .
v_call: TRBV11-3
j_call: TRBJ1-4
cdr3_aa: CASSLMGAFNEKLFF
cdr3_nt: TGTGCCAGCAGCTTAATGGGGGCCTTTAATGAAAAACTGTTTTTT

clone_size: .
d_call: .
v_call: TRBV5-1
j_call: TRBJ2-2
cdr3_aa: CASSFGQSSTGELFF
cdr3_nt: TGCGCCAGCAGCTTTGGCCAGTCGAGCACCGGGGAGCTGTTTTTT

clone_size: many
d_call: .
v_call: TRBV11-3
j_call: TRBJ2-2
cdr3_aa: CASSSRDTNTGELFF
cdr3_nt: TGTGCCAGCAGTTCCAGGGACACGAACACCGGGGAGCTGTTTTTT

clone_size: .
d_call: TRBD1
v_call: TRBV12-5
j_call: TRBJ1-1
cdr3_aa: CASGLITGDRNTEAFF
cdr3_nt: TGTGCTAGTGGTTTGATTACAGGGGATCGGAACACTGAAGCTTTCTTT

clone_size: .
d_call: .
v_call: TRBV11-3
j_call: TRBJ2-3
cdr3_aa: CASSLGPVAAFTDTQYF
cdr3_nt: TGTGCCAGCAGCTTAGGTCCGGTAGCGGCCTTCACAGATACGCAGTATTTT

clone_size: .
d_call: .
v_call: TRBV7-6
j_call: TRBJ1-5
cdr3_aa: CASSLDGGSNQPQHF
cdr3_nt: TGTGCCAGCAGCTTAGACGGGGGGAGTAATCAGCCCCAGCATTTT

clone_size: few
d_call: .
v_call: TRBV7-5
j_call: TRBJ2-3
cdr3_aa: CASSLGLVGRDTQYF
cdr3_nt: TGTGCCAGCAGCTTAGGACTAGTTGGGAGGGATACGCAGTATTTT

clone_size: few
d_call: .
v_call: TRBV23-1
j_call: TRBJ1-1
cdr3_aa: CASSQKVTTEAFF
cdr3_nt: TGCGCCAGCAGCCAAAAGGTTACCACTGAAGCTTTCTTT

clone_size: .
d_call: .
v_call: TRBV19
j_call: TRBJ1-5
cdr3_aa: CASSIVMGASNQPQHF
cdr3_nt: TGTGCCAGTAGTATAGTTATGGGGGCTAGCAATCAGCCCCAGCATTTT

clone_size: .
d_call: .
v_call: TRBV28
j_call: TRBJ1-5
cdr3_aa: CASSLGFGPAPQHF
cdr3_nt: TGTGCCAGCAGTTTGGGTTTCGGCCCGGCGCCCCAGCATTTT

clone_size: few
d_call: .
v_call: TRBV6-8
j_call: TRBJ1-3
cdr3_aa: CASAGLRNTIYF
cdr3_nt: TGTGCCAGCGCCGGACTCAGAAACACCATATATTTT

clone_size: .
d_call: .
v_call: TRBV18
j_call: TRBJ2-1
cdr3_aa: CASSPGANNEQFF
cdr3_nt: TGTGCCAGCTCACCCGGGGCGAACAATGAGCAGTTCTTC

clone_size: once
d_call: .
v_call: TRBV18
j_call: TRBJ1-5
cdr3_aa: CASSPQGLSNQPQHF
cdr3_nt: TGTGCCAGCTCACCACAGGGACTTAGCAATCAGCCCCAGCATTTT

clone_size: many
d_call: TRBD1
v_call: TRBV4-1
j_call: TRBJ1-1
cdr3_aa: CASSHGTGYTEAFF
cdr3_nt: TGCGCCAGCAGCCACGGGACAGGGTACACTGAAGCTTTCTTT

clone_size: .
d_call: TRBD1
v_call: TRBV29-1
j_call: TRBJ2-7
cdr3_aa: CSVLQGAAYEQYF
cdr3_nt: TGCAGCGTGTTACAGGGGGCCGCCTACGAGCAGTACTTC

clone_size: .
d_call: TRBD2
v_call: TRBV30
j_call: TRBJ2-7
cdr3_aa: CAWTKWGGNYEQYF
cdr3_nt: TGTGCCTGGACGAAGTGGGGGGGTAACTACGAGCAGTACTTC

clone_size: few
d_call: .
v_call: TRBV5-1
j_call: TRBJ1-2
cdr3_aa: CASSLRGEISGYTF
cdr3_nt: TGCGCCAGCAGCTTGCGGGGGGAAATAAGTGGCTACACCTTC

clone_size: many
d_call: .
v_call: TRBV11-3
j_call: TRBJ2-5
cdr3_aa: CASSPHPGGGPQETQYF
cdr3_nt: TGTGCCAGCAGCCCGCATCCTGGCGGGGGCCCCCAAGAGACCCAGTACTTC

clone_size: .
d_call: TRBD1
v_call: TRBV27
j_call: TRBJ2-7
cdr3_aa: CASTRGRTGSYEQYF
cdr3_nt: TGTGCCAGCACTCGAGGAAGGACAGGTTCCTACGAGCAGTACTTC

clone_size: few
d_call: .
v_call: TRBV11-3
j_call: TRBJ1-1
cdr3_aa: CASSLGDVRTEAFF
cdr3_nt: TGTGCCAGCAGCTTGGGGGATGTGAGAACTGAAGCTTTCTTT

clone_size: .
d_call: .
v_call: TRBV19
j_call: TRBJ1-2
cdr3_aa: CASSSGDSYGYTF
cdr3_nt: TGTGCCAGTAGTTCGGGAGATAGCTATGGCTACACCTTC

clone_size: .
d_call: .
v_call: TRBV18
j_call: TRBJ1-2
cdr3_aa: CASSGAGQRELGYTF
cdr3_nt: TGTGCCAGCTCAGGAGCAGGACAGAGGGAATTGGGCTACACCTTC

clone_size: .
d_call: .
v_call: TRBV25-1
j_call: TRBJ2-3
cdr3_aa: CASSQGGGTDTQYF
cdr3_nt: TGTGCCAGCAGTCAGGGGGGTGGCACAGATACGCAGTATTTT

clone_size: .
d_call: TRBD1
v_call: TRBV6-8
j_call: TRBJ2-2
cdr3_aa: CASSTGTGATGELFF
cdr3_nt: TGTGCCAGCAGTACCGGGACAGGGGCGACCGGGGAGCTGTTTTTT

clone_size: .
d_call: TRBD2
v_call: TRBV11-3
j_call: TRBJ2-7
cdr3_aa: CASSAGTSSIEQYF
cdr3_nt: TGTGCCAGCAGCGCCGGGACTAGCTCGATCGAGCAGTACTTC

clone_size: few
d_call: .
v_call: TRBV10-2
j_call: TRBJ1-2
cdr3_aa: CASSESAGVGYTF
cdr3_nt: TGCGCCAGCAGTGAGTCGGCAGGGGTTGGCTACACCTTC

clone_size: many
d_call: .
v_call: TRBV11-3
j_call: TRBJ1-2
cdr3_aa: CASRLTGATYGYTF
cdr3_nt: TGTGCCAGCAGGCTTACGGGTGCCACCTATGGCTACACCTTC

clone_size: few
d_call: TRBD1
v_call: TRBV11-3
j_call: TRBJ2-5
cdr3_aa: CASSLRQGGAETQYF
cdr3_nt: TGTGCCAGCAGCTTAAGACAGGGGGGGGCGGAGACCCAGTACTTC

clone_size: .
d_call: TRBD2
v_call: TRBV19
j_call: TRBJ2-2
cdr3_aa: CASSSGSGIIGELFF
cdr3_nt: TGTGCCAGTAGTAGTGGTAGCGGGATTATCGGGGAGCTGTTTTTT

clone_size: .
d_call: .
v_call: TRBV4-1
j_call: TRBJ2-1
cdr3_aa: CASSQEGLRNNEQFF
cdr3_nt: TGCGCCAGCAGCCAAGAGGGACTCAGAAACAATGAGCAGTTCTTC

clone_size: few
d_call: .
v_call: TRBV7-1
j_call: TRBJ2-5
cdr3_aa: CASSGQVDGTQYF
cdr3_nt: TGTGCCAGCAGCGGCCAGGTGGACGGAACCCAGTACTTC

clone_size: .
d_call: .
v_call: TRBV28
j_call: TRBJ1-2
cdr3_aa: CASSPRPQGEGGYTF
cdr3_nt: TGTGCCAGCAGTCCGCGACCCCAGGGTGAGGGGGGCTACACCTTC

clone_size: .
d_call: .
v_call: TRBV28
j_call: TRBJ1-2
cdr3_aa: CASRPRGPLMGYTF
cdr3_nt: TGTGCCAGCAGACCCCGCGGTCCCCTAATGGGCTACACCTTC

clone_size: few
d_call: TRBD1
v_call: TRBV23-1
j_call: TRBJ2-7
cdr3_aa: CASSHDRGPYEQYF
cdr3_nt: TGCGCCAGCAGCCACGACAGGGGGCCCTACGAGCAGTACTTC

clone_size: .
d_call: .
v_call: TRBV11-3
j_call: TRBJ2-3
cdr3_aa: CASSSSRPPSGTDTQYF
cdr3_nt: TGTGCCAGCAGCAGCTCACGGCCTCCATCCGGCACAGATACGCAGTATTTT

clone_size: .
d_call: TRBD1
v_call: TRBV5-1
j_call: TRBJ1-2
cdr3_aa: CASSYGRGQANYGYTF
cdr3_nt: TGCGCCAGCAGCTACGGTAGGGGACAGGCTAACTATGGCTACACCTTC

clone_size: many
d_call: .
v_call: TRBV11-3
j_call: TRBJ1-5
cdr3_aa: CASSLIPSSNQPQHF
cdr3_nt: TGTGCCAGCAGCTTGATCCCAAGTAGCAATCAGCCCCAGCATTTT

clone_size: few
d_call: .
v_call: TRBV9
j_call: TRBJ1-1
cdr3_aa: CASSKRLSQMNTEAFF
cdr3_nt: TGTGCCAGCAGCAAGAGGTTAAGCCAGATGAACACTGAAGCTTTCTTT

clone_size: .
d_call: .
v_call: TRBV30
j_call: TRBJ2-5
cdr3_aa: CAWRRVGVETQYF
cdr3_nt: TGTGCCTGGAGGCGGGTCGGGGTCGAGACCCAGTACTTC

clone_size: once
d_call: .
v_call: TRBV5-1
j_call: TRBJ1-1
cdr3_aa: CASSLDTYGNTEAFF
cdr3_nt: TGCGCCAGCAGCTTGGATACGTATGGGAACACTGAAGCTTTCTTT